This entry lists 5 T cell receptor beta chains sequenced from one sample in a study of T cell responses to AZD1222 COVID-19 vaccine. The assay was immunoSEQ multiplex PCR, and TCRdb's table has in-frame clones only and misses some. The table records approximately 170,000 clones, around 90% of them present only once. The material was peripheral blood, obtained 28 days after the second AZD1222 dose. These receptors were taken from an adult who received the AZD1222 COVID-19 vaccine.

V gene TRBV7-2 combines with J gene TRBJ1-1; D gene unclear. The CDR3 is 13 amino acids. Germline values: CDR1 SGHTA, CDR2 FQGNSA. V was cut by 2 bases and J by 2 bases, with 6 bases left in between. CDR3 nucleotides: TGTGCCAGCAGCTTACAATCCAACACTGAAGCTTTCTTT. Translating gives CASSLQSNTEAFF.

The chain couples TRBV5-1 to TRBJ2-1, with D hard to call. CDR3 size: 12 residues. Germline CDR1 reads SGHRS; CDR2 reads YFSETQ. Trimming left V 2 bases short and J 3 bases short, with 3 bases between. DNA for the CDR3: TGCGCCAGCAGCTTTGGCTACAATGAGCAGTTCTTC. This encodes CASSFGYNEQFF.

V usage is TRBV7-9 and J usage is TRBJ1-3; D not resolved. With 2 bases removed from V and 7 bases from J, the gap between germline ends came to 9 bases. This CDR3 has 13 residues. The germline V gene encodes CDR1 SEHNR and CDR2 FQNEAQ (reference sequence). The CDR3 region has the DNA TGTGCCAGCAGCTTATATGGCGGGAACACCATATATTTT. Amino acid sequence: CASSLYGGNTIYF.

DNA for the CDR3: TGTGCCAGCAGTAGTCATTTTGGGGATAATTCACCCCTCCACTTT. Translated, it gives CASSSHFGDNSPLHF. The rearrangement joins TRBV6-5 to TRBJ1-6; D gene uncertain. Germline V gene sequence: CDR1 MNHEY, CDR2 SVGAGI. Between the trimmed V and J ends, which lost 5 bases and 5 bases, there was a span of 13 bases. The CDR3 contains 15 residues.

This chain uses TRBV5-5 with TRBJ2-1; no clear D. The CDR3 runs to 16 residues. V was shortened by 3 bases and J by 5 bases, with 18 bases between the two germline ends. Germline values: CDR1 SGHKS, CDR2 YYEKEE (reference sequence). The chain's CDR3 is CASSSVLDIVDNEQFF. CDR3 coding DNA: TGTGCCAGCAGCTCAGTGTTAGATATAGTAGACAATGAGCAGTTCTTC.